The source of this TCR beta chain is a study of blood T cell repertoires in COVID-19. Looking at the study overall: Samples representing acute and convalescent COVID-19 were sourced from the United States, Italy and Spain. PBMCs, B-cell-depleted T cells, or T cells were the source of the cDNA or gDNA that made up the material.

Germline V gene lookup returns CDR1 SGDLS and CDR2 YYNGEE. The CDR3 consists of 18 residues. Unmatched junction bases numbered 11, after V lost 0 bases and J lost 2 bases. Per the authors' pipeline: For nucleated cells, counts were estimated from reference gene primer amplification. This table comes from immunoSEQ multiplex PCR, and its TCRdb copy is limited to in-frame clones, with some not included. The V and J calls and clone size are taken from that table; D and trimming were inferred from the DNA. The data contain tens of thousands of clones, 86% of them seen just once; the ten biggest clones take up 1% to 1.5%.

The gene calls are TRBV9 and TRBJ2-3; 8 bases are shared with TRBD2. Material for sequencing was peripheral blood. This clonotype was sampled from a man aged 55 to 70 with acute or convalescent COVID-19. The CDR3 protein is CASSVGLRTSGLTDTQYF. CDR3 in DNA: TGTGCCAGCAGCGTAGGTTTGAGAACTAGCGGACTCACAGATACGCAGTATTTT.